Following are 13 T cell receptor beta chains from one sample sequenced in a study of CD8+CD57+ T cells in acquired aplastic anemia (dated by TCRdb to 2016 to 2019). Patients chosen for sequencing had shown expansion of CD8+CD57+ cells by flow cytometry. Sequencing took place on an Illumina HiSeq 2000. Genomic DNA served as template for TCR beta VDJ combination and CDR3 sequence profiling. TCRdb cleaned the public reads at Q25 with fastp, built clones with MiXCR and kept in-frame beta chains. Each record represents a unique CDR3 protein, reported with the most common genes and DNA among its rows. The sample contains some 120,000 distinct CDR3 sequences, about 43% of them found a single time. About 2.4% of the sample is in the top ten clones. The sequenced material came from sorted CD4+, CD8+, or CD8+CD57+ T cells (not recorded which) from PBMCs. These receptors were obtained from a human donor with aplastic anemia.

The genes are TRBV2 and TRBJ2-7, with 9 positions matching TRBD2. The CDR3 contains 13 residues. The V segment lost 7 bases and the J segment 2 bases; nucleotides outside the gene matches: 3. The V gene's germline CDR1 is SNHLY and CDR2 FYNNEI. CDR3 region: CASTAGGPYEQYF. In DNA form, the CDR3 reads TGTGCCAGCACCGCGGGGGGGCCCTACGAGCAGTACTTC.

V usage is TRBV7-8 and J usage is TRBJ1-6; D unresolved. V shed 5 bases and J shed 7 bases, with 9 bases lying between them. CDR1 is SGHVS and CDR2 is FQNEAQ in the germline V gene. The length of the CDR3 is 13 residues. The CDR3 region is CASSQSGNSPLHF. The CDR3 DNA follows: TGTGCCAGCAGCCAATCGGGGAATTCACCCCTCCACTTT.

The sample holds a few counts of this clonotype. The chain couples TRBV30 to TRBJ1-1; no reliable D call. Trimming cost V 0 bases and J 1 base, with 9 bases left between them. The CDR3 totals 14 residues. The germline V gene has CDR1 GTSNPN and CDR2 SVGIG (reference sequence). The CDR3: CAWSVLNKNTEAFF. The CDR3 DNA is TGTGCCTGGAGTGTACTAAACAAGAACACTGAAGCTTTCTTT.

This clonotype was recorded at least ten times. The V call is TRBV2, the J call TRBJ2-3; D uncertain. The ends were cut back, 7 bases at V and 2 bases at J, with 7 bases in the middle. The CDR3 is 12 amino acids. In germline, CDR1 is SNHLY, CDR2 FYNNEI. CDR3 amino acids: CASTWDTDTQYF. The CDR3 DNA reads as TGTGCCAGCACCTGGGACACAGATACGCAGTATTTT.

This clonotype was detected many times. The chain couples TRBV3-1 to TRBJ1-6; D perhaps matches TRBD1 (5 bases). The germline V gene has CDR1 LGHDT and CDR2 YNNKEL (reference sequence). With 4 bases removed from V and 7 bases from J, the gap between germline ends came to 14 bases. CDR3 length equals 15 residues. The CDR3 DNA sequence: TGTGCCAGCAGCCTTTTATTAGAGGGGAATTCACCCCTCCACTTT. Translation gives CASSLLLEGNSPLHF.

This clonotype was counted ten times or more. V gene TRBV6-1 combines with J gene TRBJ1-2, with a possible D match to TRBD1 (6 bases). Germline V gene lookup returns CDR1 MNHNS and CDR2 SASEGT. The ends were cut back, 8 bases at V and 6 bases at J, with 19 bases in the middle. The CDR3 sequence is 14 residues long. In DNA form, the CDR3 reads TGTGCCAGCCCTCAAAAGGGGGGCATCGATGGCTACACCTTC. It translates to CASPQKGGIDGYTF.

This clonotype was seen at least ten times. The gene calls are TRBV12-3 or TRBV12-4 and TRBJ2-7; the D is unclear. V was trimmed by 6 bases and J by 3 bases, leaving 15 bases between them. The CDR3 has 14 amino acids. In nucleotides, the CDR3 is TGTGCCAGCAGACCCGCGAAGGCATACTACGAGCAGTACGTC. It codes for CASRPAKAYYEQYV.

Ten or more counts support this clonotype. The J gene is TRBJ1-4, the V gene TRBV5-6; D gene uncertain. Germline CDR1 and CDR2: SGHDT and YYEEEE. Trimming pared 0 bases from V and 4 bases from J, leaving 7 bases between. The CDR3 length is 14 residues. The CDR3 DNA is TGTGCCAGCAGCTTGGGGCTTGGTAATGAAAAACTGTTTTTT. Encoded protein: CASSLGLGNEKLFF. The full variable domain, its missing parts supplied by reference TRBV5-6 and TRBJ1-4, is DAGVTQSPTHLIKTRGQQVTLRCSPKSGHDTVSWYQQALGQGPQFIFQYYEEEERQRGNFPDRFSGHQFPNYSSELNVNALLLGDSALYLCASSLGLGNEKLFFGSGTQLSVL.

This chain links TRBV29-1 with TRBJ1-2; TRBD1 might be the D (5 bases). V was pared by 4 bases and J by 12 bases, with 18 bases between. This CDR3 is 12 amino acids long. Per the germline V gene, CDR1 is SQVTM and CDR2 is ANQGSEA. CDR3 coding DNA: TGCAGCGTTGGGGGGAATATCTCTGGAAACACCTTC. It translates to CSVGGNISGNTF.

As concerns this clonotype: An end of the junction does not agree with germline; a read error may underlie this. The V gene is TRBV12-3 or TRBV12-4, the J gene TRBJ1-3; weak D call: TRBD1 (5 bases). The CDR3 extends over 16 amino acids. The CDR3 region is CASKPQAGGSGNAIYF. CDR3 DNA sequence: TGTGCCAGCAAACCTCAGGCGGGGGGTTCTGGAAACGCCATATATTTT.

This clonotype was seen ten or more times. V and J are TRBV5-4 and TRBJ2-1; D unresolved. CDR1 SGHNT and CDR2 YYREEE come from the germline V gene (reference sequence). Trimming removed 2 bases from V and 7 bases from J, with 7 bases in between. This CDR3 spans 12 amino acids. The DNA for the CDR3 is TGTGCCAGCAGCTTTGGCAAAAATGAGCAGTTCTTC. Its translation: CASSFGKNEQFF.

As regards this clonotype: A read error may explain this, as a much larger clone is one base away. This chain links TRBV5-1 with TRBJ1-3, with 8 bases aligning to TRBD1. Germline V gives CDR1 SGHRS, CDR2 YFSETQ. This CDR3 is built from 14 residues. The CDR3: CASSLTGGGNAIYF. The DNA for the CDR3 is TGCGCCAGCAGCTTGACAGGGGGAGGAAACGCCATATATTTT. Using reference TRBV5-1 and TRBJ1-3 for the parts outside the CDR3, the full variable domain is KAGVTQTPRYLIKTRGQQVTLSCSPISGHRSVSWYQQTPGQGLQFLFEYFSETQRNKGNFPGRFSGRQFSNSRSEMNVSTLELGDSALYLCASSLTGGGNAIYFGEGSWLTVV.

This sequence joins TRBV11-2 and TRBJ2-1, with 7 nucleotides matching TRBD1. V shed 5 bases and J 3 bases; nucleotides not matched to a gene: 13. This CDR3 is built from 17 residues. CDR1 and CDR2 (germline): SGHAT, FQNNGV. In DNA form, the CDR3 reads TGTGCCAGCAGCCCAGGGGGTCAGGGGGTTTACTACAATGAGCAGTTCTTC. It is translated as CASSPGGQGVYYNEQFF.